The 27 T cell receptor beta chains given below trace back to one sample, sequenced in a study of post-analysis software for immune sequencing data. Unique molecular identifiers were present in the TCR beta cDNA libraries. TCRdb analysed the PCR reads with MiXCR anew, one entry per CDR3 protein. The data show hundreds of thousands of distinct CDR3 sequences, approximately 59% seen once. Study-wide results and caveats: Higher frequency in patients than in controls was seen for about five TRBV segments, with TRBV5-6, TRBV5-1 and TRBV20-1 among them.

Which antigens these TCRs recognize remains unknown. The material sequenced was blood. The receptors derive from a girl aged 2 to 9 with multiple sclerosis.

The rearrangement uses TRBV20-1 and TRBJ2-3; TRBD2 matches 10 bases. Trimming cost V 6 bases and J 4 bases; bases outside gene matches: 10. The germline CDR1 and CDR2 sequences are DFQATT and SNEGSKA (reference sequence). CDR3 length: 15 amino acids. In DNA form, the CDR3 reads TGCAGTGCGGACGTAGCGGGAGGTAACGCAGATACGCAGTATTTT. Encoded protein: CSADVAGGNADTQYF.

The genes are TRBV10-2 and TRBJ2-3, with TRBD1 matching over 10 bases. V lost 4 bases to trimming and J lost 1 base; unmatched junction nucleotides: 5. The CDR3 sequence is 16 residues long. From germline, CDR1 is WSHSY and CDR2 SAAADI. CDR3 bases: TGCGCCAGCAGTGCCTCCGGGACAGGGGGCACAGATACGCAGTATTTT. As protein: CASSASGTGGTDTQYF.

The chain combines TRBV29-1 with TRBJ2-3, with a weak D call TRBD2 (6 bases). The germline V and J ends were trimmed by 3 bases and 4 bases, with 11 bases remaining between them. This CDR3 has 13 residues. CDR1 is SQVTM, CDR2 ANQGSEA, per germline. CDR3 coding DNA: TGCAGCGTTGATGGGGGGAGTCCAGATACGCAGTATTTT. Translated: CSVDGGSPDTQYF.

This clonotype has just a few counts. This sequence joins TRBV7-2 and TRBJ2-3, with a possible D match to TRBD1 (6 bases). This CDR3 is built from 13 residues. With 8 bases removed from V and 5 bases from J, the gap between germline ends came to 14 bases. Germline CDR1 and CDR2: SGHTA and FQGNSA. This CDR3 is CASLLWGQDTQYF. CDR3 nucleotide sequence: TGTGCCAGCCTCCTCTGGGGGCAAGATACGCAGTATTTT.

The chain couples TRBV5-1 to TRBJ2-1, with no clear D. This CDR3 region has 13 residues. Trimming removed 4 bases at V and 10 bases at J, with 15 bases between. The germline V gene encodes CDR1 SGHRS and CDR2 YFSETQ. The CDR3 sequence: CASSPIGPGEQFF. CDR3 DNA sequence: TGCGCCAGCAGCCCTATAGGGCCAGGAGAGCAGTTCTTC.

The chain couples TRBV4-3 to TRBJ2-5, with D perhaps being TRBD1 or TRBD2 (6 bases each). V was pared by 0 bases and J by 5 bases, with 13 bases between. Germline lookup yields CDR1 LGHNA and CDR2 YSLEER. The CDR3 loop spans 15 amino acids. The CDR3 spells CASSQDTGRLETQYF. CDR3 DNA: TGCGCCAGCAGCCAAGATACAGGGAGGTTGGAGACCCAGTACTTC.

The gene calls are TRBV27 and TRBJ2-5, with D tentatively TRBD1 (6 bases). The CDR3 loop spans 14 amino acids. Germline loops: CDR1 MNHEY, CDR2 SMNVEV (reference sequence). The V end was cut by 6 bases, the J end by 2 bases, with 13 bases between. CDR3 in DNA: TGTGCCAGCAGAACTCACGGACAGCAAGAGACCCAGTACTTC. The encoded protein is CASRTHGQQETQYF.

The rearrangement uses TRBV23-1 and TRBJ2-1; possible D gene TRBD2, 5 bases. TRBV23-1 is an ORF, and what it does is uncertain. V was clipped by 4 bases and J by 8 bases, with 15 bases between them. The CDR3 contains 14 residues. This CDR3 is CASSPHGLYDEQFF. In DNA, the CDR3 is TGCGCCAGCAGTCCCCACGGACTTTACGATGAGCAGTTCTTC.

V and J are TRBV7-9 and TRBJ2-3, with D unclear. This CDR3 has 16 amino acids. Germline CDR1 is SEHNR and CDR2 is FQNEAQ (reference sequence). Trimming pared 2 bases from V and 1 base from J, leaving 13 bases between. CDR3: CASSLISSYGTDTQYF. The CDR3 DNA reads as TGTGCCAGCAGCTTAATCTCTTCCTATGGCACAGATACGCAGTATTTT.

J is TRBJ1-2 and V is TRBV7-9; 11 bases line up with TRBD1. CDR3 length: 16 residues. Per germline, CDR1 SEHNR and CDR2 FQNEAQ (reference sequence). The ends lost 5 bases at V and 3 bases at J; junction bases unmatched: 8. The CDR3 is CASSRGDRGADYGYTF. The CDR3 DNA follows: TGTGCCAGCAGCCGGGGGGACAGGGGGGCAGACTATGGCTACACCTTC.

The chain combines TRBV10-3 with TRBJ2-3, with 7 bases lining up with TRBD1. The germline gives CDR1 ENHRY, CDR2 SYGVKD. J lost 4 bases, V lost 5 bases, and 3 bases had no gene match. The CDR3 is 13 amino acids. The CDR3 protein is CAISPQGADTQYF. CDR3 sequence (DNA): TGTGCCATCAGTCCCCAGGGGGCAGATACGCAGTATTTT.

The chain couples TRBV6-5 to TRBJ2-3; 7 bases are shared with TRBD2. Germline loops: CDR1 MNHEY, CDR2 SVGAGI. V lost 0 bases to trimming and J lost 2 bases; unmatched junction nucleotides: 5. The length of the CDR3 is 16 residues. CDR3 DNA: TGTGCCAGCAGTTACTCAGCGGGGCTGAACACAGATACGCAGTATTTT. Translation gives CASSYSAGLNTDTQYF.

V usage is TRBV12-3 or TRBV12-4 and J usage is TRBJ2-5; 11 bases agree with TRBD2. The CDR3 spans 17 residues. V was clipped by 5 bases and J by 3 bases; unmatched bases: 11. The CDR3 protein is CASSLGVAGGREETQYF. The CDR3 region has the DNA TGTGCCAGCAGTCTGGGGGTAGCGGGGGGGCGAGAAGAGACCCAGTACTTC.

This clonotype came up once. One junction end does not reproduce the germline sequence, and a read error may be involved. CDR3 sequence reads: CASSFGGGYNERFF. The CDR3 nucleotides are TGTGCCAGCAGTTTCGGCGGGGGGTACAATGAGCGGTTCTTC. The gene calls are TRBV12-3 or TRBV12-4 and TRBJ2-1, with 8 bases that match TRBD2. This CDR3 has 14 residues.

This clonotype occurred once. This rearrangement joins TRBV5-1 to TRBJ2-5; 8 bases line up with TRBD2. V trimming: 4 bases; J trimming: 5 bases; junction bases outside the gene matches: 7. This CDR3 is 14 amino acids long. CDR1 SGHRS and CDR2 YFSETQ come from the germline V gene. The CDR3 nucleotides are TGCGCCAGCAGCAAGAGCGGGAGAGGGGAGACCCAGTACTTC. Translation gives CASSKSGRGETQYF.

This clonotype was counted only a few times. The chain joins TRBV11-3 to TRBJ2-5; D unclear. With 1 base removed from V and 7 bases from J, the gap between germline ends came to 7 bases. Germline V gene sequence: CDR1 SGHNT, CDR2 YENEEA. This CDR3 comprises 12 residues. CDR3 region: CASSLGDWTQYF. CDR3 nucleotides: TGTGCCAGCAGCTTAGGGGATTGGACCCAGTACTTC.

The chain is built from TRBV6-5 and TRBJ2-7; the match to TRBD2 covers 13 bases. V shed 2 bases, J shed 6 bases, and the junction held 10 bases outside the gene matches. CDR3 size: 17 residues. The germline V gene encodes CDR1 MNHEY and CDR2 SVGAGI. The chain's CDR3 is CASSYRTSGRRVGEQYF. DNA of the CDR3: TGTGCCAGCAGTTACAGGACTAGCGGGAGACGTGTAGGCGAGCAGTACTTC.

In its sample, this clonotype was seen a few times. The chain combines TRBV5-1 with TRBJ2-1; 11 nucleotides align to TRBD2. In germline, CDR1 is SGHRS, CDR2 YFSETQ. J lost 0 bases, V lost 2 bases, and 10 bases had no gene match. The CDR3 loop spans 19 amino acids. The CDR3 sequence is CASSFFPMGLADSYNEQFF. CDR3 DNA: TGCGCCAGCAGCTTCTTCCCCATGGGACTAGCGGACTCCTACAATGAGCAGTTCTTC.

The table lists this clonotype with a few counts. The chain joins TRBV6-5 to TRBJ1-1; D is possibly TRBD1 (5 bases). V was trimmed by 7 bases and J by 2 bases, leaving 11 bases between them. Germline V CDR1 and CDR2: MNHEY, SVGAGI. This CDR3 has 13 residues. DNA of the CDR3: TGTGCCAGCAATGATCAGGGTAACACTGAAGCTTTCTTT. Translated, it gives CASNDQGNTEAFF.

The V call is TRBV9, the J call TRBJ1-2; perhaps TRBD1 as D (5 bases). Germline CDR1 SGDLS, CDR2 YYNGEE. Between the trimmed V and J ends, which lost 6 bases and 7 bases, there was a span of 13 bases. CDR3 size: 12 residues. The CDR3 reads CASTPGGTGYTF. CDR3 sequence (DNA): TGTGCCAGCACCCCGGGGGGGACTGGCTACACCTTC.

This chain uses TRBV4-3 with TRBJ1-1, with TRBD1 identical over 8 bases. This CDR3 comprises 15 residues. The germline V gene encodes CDR1 LGHNA and CDR2 YSLEER. With 3 bases clipped from V and 3 bases from J, the junction kept 6 bases outside the gene matches. The CDR3 protein is CASSQADREHTEAFF. In DNA form, the CDR3 reads TGCGCCAGCAGCCAGGCGGACAGGGAGCACACTGAAGCTTTCTTT.

This clonotype came up a few times. The rearrangement uses TRBV7-2 and TRBJ1-5; TRBD1 agrees at 9 bases. The V and J ends lost 2 bases and 2 bases, in that order; junction bases with no gene match: 1. CDR3 length: 15 amino acids. Germline-derived CDR1 and CDR2 are SGHTA and FQGNSA. The CDR3 loop reads CASSLTGGRNQPQHF. CDR3 coding DNA: TGTGCCAGCAGCTTAACAGGGGGCCGCAATCAGCCCCAGCATTTT.

In the case of this clonotype: Compared with germline, one end of the junction differs, possibly owing to a read error. This chain joins TRBV7-2 and TRBJ2-5, with D possibly being TRBD2 (6 bases). This CDR3 comprises 15 residues. Per the germline V gene, CDR1 is SGHTA and CDR2 is FQGNSA. The DNA for the CDR3 is TGTGCCAGCAGCAGGTACCGGGACTTCCAAGAGACTCAGTACTTC. It translates to CASSRYRDFQETQYF.

The chain is built from TRBV6-5 and TRBJ2-5, with D perhaps matching TRBD2 (5 bases). V lost 0 bases and J lost 5, with 16 bases in between. Germline loops: CDR1 MNHEY, CDR2 SVGAGI. The CDR3 sequence is 16 residues long. The CDR3 is CASSYSPRARVETQYF. In DNA form, the CDR3 reads TGTGCCAGCAGTTACTCTCCCCGAGCGCGGGTTGAGACCCAGTACTTC.

This sequence joins TRBV12-3 or TRBV12-4 and TRBJ2-1; no reliable D call. Trimming took 3 bases from V and 8 from J, leaving 5 bases between them. This CDR3 comprises 11 residues. The CDR3 coding sequence is TGTGCCAGCAGTTTCCCGGATGAGCAGTTCTTC. Translation: CASSFPDEQFF.

The V call is TRBV29-1, the J call TRBJ2-3; the D gene is possibly TRBD2 (5 bases). CDR1 is SQVTM and CDR2 is ANQGSEA in the germline V gene. V dropped 8 bases and J dropped 5 bases, with 14 bases sitting between them. The CDR3 spans 12 residues. CDR3: CSPGTEGDTQYF. CDR3 bases: TGCAGCCCCGGTACAGAGGGAGATACGCAGTATTTT.

The chain is built from TRBV11-2 and TRBJ2-3; 13 nucleotides match TRBD2. CDR3 length equals 15 residues. Germline V gene sequence: CDR1 SGHAT, CDR2 FQNNGV. The J segment lost 4 bases and the V segment lost 3 bases, leaving 1 base of the junction unmatched. The CDR3 nucleotides are TGTGCCAGCAGCTTTACTAGCGGGAGGGCAGATACGCAGTATTTT. Its translation: CASSFTSGRADTQYF.